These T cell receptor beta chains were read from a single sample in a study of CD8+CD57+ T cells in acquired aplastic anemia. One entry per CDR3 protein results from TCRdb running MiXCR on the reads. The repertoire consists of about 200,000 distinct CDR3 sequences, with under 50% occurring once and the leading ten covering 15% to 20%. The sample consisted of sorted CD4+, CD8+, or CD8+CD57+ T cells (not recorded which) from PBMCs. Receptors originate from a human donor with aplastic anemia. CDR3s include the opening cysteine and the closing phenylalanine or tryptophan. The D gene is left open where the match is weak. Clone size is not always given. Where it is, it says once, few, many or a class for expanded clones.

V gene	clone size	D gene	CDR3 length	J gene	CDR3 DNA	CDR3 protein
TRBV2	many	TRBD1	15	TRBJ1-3	TGTGCCAGCCTGATATACGGGACAGGGCGAGACACCATATATTTT	CASLIYGTGRDTIYF
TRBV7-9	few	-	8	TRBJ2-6	TGTGCCAGCAGGTATCTGACTTTC	CASRYLTF
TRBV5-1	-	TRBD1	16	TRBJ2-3	TGCGCCAGCAGCTTGAGGGGACAGGGAGGCACAGATACGCAGTATTTT	CASSLRGQGGTDTQYF
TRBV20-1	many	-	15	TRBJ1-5	TGCAGTGCTGGCATTCCAGGGATACGCAATCAGCCCCAGCATTTT	CSAGIPGIRNQPQHF
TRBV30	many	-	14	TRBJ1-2	TGTGCCTGGAGTGCAAAGGGACGGGTCGGAGGCTACACCTTC	CAWSAKGRVGGYTF
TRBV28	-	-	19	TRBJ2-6	TGTGCCAGCAGTCTAGTTAGGGGGGCGATAAACTCTGGGGCCAACGTCCTGACTTTC	CASSLVRGAINSGANVLTF
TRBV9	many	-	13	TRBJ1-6	TGTGCCAGCAGCGTAGAGGTGCGTTCACCCCTCCACTTT	CASSVEVRSPLHF
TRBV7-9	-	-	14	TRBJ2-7	TGTGCCAGCAGCTCCGACTCCAAACCCTACGAGCAGTACTTC	CASSSDSKPYEQYF
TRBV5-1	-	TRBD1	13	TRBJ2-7	TGCGCCAGCAGCCAATTACAGGGGAGCGAGCAGTACTTC	CASSQLQGSEQYF
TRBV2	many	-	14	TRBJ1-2	TGTGCCAGCACCCCTGGAGGTCCAGGACTGAGCTACACCTTC	CASTPGGPGLSYTF
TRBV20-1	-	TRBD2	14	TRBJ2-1	TGCAGTGCTTATCAGCGGGGTGGACTACATGAGCAGTTCTTC	CSAYQRGGLHEQFF
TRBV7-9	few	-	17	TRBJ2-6	TGTGCCAGCAGCTTAGAAATAGTGTCCCCTGGGGCCAACGTCCTGACTTTC	CASSLEIVSPGANVLTF
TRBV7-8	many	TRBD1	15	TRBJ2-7	TGTGCCAGCAGCGTACCCGGACAGGGGGCCCACGAGCAGTACTTC	CASSVPGQGAHEQYF
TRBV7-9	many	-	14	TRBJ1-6	TGTGCCAGCAGCAAGGGACTGGGAAATTCACCCCTCCACTTT	CASSKGLGNSPLHF
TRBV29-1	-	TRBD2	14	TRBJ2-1	TGCAGCGTAATAGCGGGGGGACACCACAATGAGCAGTTCTTC	CSVIAGGHHNEQFF
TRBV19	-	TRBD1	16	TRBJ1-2	TGTGCCAGTAGTATAGATTCCGGGACAGGGGGTCAGGGCTACACCTTC	CASSIDSGTGGQGYTF
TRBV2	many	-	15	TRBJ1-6	TGTGCCAGCAGTGGGGGGAATTGGGGTAATTCACCCCTCCACTTT	CASSGGNWGNSPLHF
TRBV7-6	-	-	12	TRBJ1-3	TGTGCCAGCAGCTTAGCCACAAACACCATATATTTT	CASSLATNTIYF
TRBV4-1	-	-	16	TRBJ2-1	TGCGCCAGCAGCCAAGAAGCGAACCAGCGGAACAATGAGCAGTTCTTC	CASSQEANQRNNEQFF
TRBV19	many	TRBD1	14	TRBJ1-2	TGTGCCAGTAGTACCCGGGACAGGGACAATGGCTACACCTTC	CASSTRDRDNGYTF
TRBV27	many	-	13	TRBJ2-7	TGTGCCAGCAGTTTACGCCCTCTCCTCGAGCAGTACTTC	CASSLRPLLEQYF
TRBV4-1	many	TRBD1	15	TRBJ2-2	TGCGCCAGCAGCCGGGACAGGGATGGAACCGGGGAGCTGTTTTTT	CASSRDRDGTGELFF
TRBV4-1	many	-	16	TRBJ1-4	TGCGCCAGCAGCCAAGATGGCGCAGGGAGGGGTGAAAAACTGTTTTTT	CASSQDGAGRGEKLFF
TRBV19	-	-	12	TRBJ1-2	TGTGCCAGTACAAACAGGAACTATGGCTACACCTTC	CASTNRNYGYTF
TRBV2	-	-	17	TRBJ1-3	TGTGCCAGCAAACAGGTCTCCTACGCTCGCTCTGGAAACACCATATATTTT	CASKQVSYARSGNTIYF
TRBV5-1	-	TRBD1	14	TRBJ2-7	TGCGCCAGCAGCTTTACAGGGGGCATGTACGAGCAGTACTTC	CASSFTGGMYEQYF
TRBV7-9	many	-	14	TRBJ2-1	TGTGCCAGCAGCTTAGAAACTAGCATGAATGAGCAGTTCTTC	CASSLETSMNEQFF
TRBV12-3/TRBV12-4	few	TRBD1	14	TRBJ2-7	TGTGCCAGCACCATTCCGGGACAGGGGATCAAGCAGTACTTC	CASTIPGQGIKQYF
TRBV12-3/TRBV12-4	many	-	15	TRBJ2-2	TGTGCCAGCAGCCAGGACAATAGGAACACCGGGGAGCTGTTTTTT	CASSQDNRNTGELFF
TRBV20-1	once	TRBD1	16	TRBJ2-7	TGCAGTGCTAGAGTTTTGGCAGACAGGGGCTCCTACGAGCAGTACTTC	CSARVLADRGSYEQYF
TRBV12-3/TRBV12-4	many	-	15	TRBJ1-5	TGTGCCAGCAGTTTAGCGGAGGGTAACAATCAGCCCCAGCATTTT	CASSLAEGNNQPQHF
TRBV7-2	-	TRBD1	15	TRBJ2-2	TGTGCCAGCAGGGTCGACAGGGGCCATAGCGGGGAGCTGTTTTTT	CASRVDRGHSGELFF
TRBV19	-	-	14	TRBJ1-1	TGTGCCAGTAGTAAAGGGGCCATGAGGACTGAAGCTTTCTTT	CASSKGAMRTEAFF
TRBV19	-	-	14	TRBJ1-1	TGTGCCAGTACCCTACAGGGCCCCGCGACTGAAGCTTTCTTT	CASTLQGPATEAFF
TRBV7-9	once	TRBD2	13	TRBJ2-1	TGTGCCAGCAGATTCAGCGGGGGCAATGAGCAGTTCTTC	CASRFSGGNEQFF
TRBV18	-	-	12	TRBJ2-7	TGTGCCAGTACACTGAGCTCCTACGAGCAGTACTTC	CASTLSSYEQYF
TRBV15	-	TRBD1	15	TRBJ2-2	TGTGCCACCAGCAGGGGACAGGCGAACACCGGGGAGCTGTTTTTT	CATSRGQANTGELFF
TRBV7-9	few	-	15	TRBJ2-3	TGTGCCAGCAGCTTAAGGGGGGTGAACACAGATACGCAGTATTTT	CASSLRGVNTDTQYF
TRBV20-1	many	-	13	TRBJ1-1	TGCAGTGCTACAATGGAGGATAGGTCTGAAGCTTTCTTT	CSATMEDRSEAFF
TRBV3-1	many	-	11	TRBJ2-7	TGTGCCACGTCCAGCGCCTACGAGCAGTACTTC	CATSSAYEQYF
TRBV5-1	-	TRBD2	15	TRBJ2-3	TGCGCCAGCAGCTTGGGACTAGCGGGGGCCGGGCACCGGGATTTT	CASSLGLAGAGHRDF
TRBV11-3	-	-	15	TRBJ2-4	TGTGCCAGCAGCTTAGATGCCAGCGTTGGGTACATTCAGTACTTC	CASSLDASVGYIQYF
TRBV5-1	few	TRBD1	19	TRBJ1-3	TGCGCCAGCAGCTTGGCCGGCCCCGGGACAGGGGTATTTGGAAACACCATATATTTT	CASSLAGPGTGVFGNTIYF